The present T cell receptor beta chain was sequenced within a study of blood T cell repertoires in COVID-19. About the study: Sources were T cells, B-cell-depleted T cells, or PBMCs; the material itself was cDNA or gDNA.

In germline, CDR1 is SGHDN, CDR2 FVKESK. V was pared by 6 bases and J by 8 bases, with 19 bases between. CDR3 length: 15 residues. Enrolled during active infection, Seattle patients were then followed longitudinally. Original processing notes: Nucleated cell counts were estimated from reference gene primer amplification. Data came from immunoSEQ multiplex PCR; TCRdb stores just in-frame clones and leaves some out. That table is the source of V, J and clone size, and D and trimming were worked out from the DNA. The data contain 200,000 to 300,000 clones, around 87% of them singletons. This TCR was sampled from a woman aged 55-75 years with COVID-19, enrolled during active disease. Sequencing was carried out using peripheral blood. The chain combines TRBV14 with TRBJ1-4; maybe TRBD1 (6 bases). The CDR3 DNA sequence: TGTGCCAGCAGAGCGACGACAGGATCGGTCGAAAAACTGTTTTTT. Translated, it gives CASRATTGSVEKLFF.